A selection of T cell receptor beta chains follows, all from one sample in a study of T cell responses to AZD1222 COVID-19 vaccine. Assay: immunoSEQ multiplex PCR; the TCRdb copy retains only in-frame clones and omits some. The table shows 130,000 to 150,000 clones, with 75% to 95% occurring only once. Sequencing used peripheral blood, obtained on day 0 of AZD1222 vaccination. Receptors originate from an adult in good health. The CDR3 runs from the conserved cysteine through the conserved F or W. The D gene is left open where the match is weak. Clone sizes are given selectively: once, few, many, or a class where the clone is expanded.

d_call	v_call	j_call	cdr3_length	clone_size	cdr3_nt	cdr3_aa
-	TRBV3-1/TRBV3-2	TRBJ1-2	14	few	TGTGCCAGCAGCCAAGGGGGTTCCCTCTGGGGCTACACCTTC	CASSQGGSLWGYTF
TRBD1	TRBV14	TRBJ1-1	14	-	TGTGCCAGCAGCCGACAGGGTGGTCACACTGAAGCTTTCTTT	CASSRQGGHTEAFF
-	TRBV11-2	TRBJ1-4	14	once	TGTGCCAGCAGCGCAGGGATTCCCAATGAAAAACTGTTTTTT	CASSAGIPNEKLFF
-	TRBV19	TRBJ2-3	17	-	TGTGCCAGTAGTATCGGCGTGCGGGGACTTCCCACAGATACGCAGTATTTT	CASSIGVRGLPTDTQYF
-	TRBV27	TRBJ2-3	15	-	TGTGCCAGCAGCCCCGGACTACCCAGCACAGATACGCAGTATTTT	CASSPGLPSTDTQYF
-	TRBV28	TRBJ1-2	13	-	TGTGCCAGCAGTTTGGGTCAGGGTGACGGCTACACCTTC	CASSLGQGDGYTF
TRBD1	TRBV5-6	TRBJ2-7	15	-	TGTGCCAGCAGCCCGTGGGACAGGGGGGGCTACGAGCAGTACTTC	CASSPWDRGGYEQYF
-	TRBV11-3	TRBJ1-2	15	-	TGTGCCCCCGAGGGGGGCGAAATAATAGTGGATGGCTACACCTTC	CAPEGGEIIVDGYTF
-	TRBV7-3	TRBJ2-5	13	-	TGTGCCAGCAGCCCCGGGGCAAGACAGACCCAGTACTTC	CASSPGARQTQYF
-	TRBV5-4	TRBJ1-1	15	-	TGTGCCAGCAGCTTGGTCGGTCGGGGTGGCACTGAAGCTTTCTTT	CASSLVGRGGTEAFF
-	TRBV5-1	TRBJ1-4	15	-	TGCGCCAGCAGCCCGGATACCCAGGGGTTGCGAAAACTGTTTTTT	CASSPDTQGLRKLFF
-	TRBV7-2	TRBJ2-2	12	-	TGTGCCAGCAGCTTACTGTACGGGGAGCTGTTTTTT	CASSLLYGELFF
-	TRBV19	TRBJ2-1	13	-	TGTGCCAGTAGTCTCCGGACCCTTTCTGAGCAGTTCTTC	CASSLRTLSEQFF